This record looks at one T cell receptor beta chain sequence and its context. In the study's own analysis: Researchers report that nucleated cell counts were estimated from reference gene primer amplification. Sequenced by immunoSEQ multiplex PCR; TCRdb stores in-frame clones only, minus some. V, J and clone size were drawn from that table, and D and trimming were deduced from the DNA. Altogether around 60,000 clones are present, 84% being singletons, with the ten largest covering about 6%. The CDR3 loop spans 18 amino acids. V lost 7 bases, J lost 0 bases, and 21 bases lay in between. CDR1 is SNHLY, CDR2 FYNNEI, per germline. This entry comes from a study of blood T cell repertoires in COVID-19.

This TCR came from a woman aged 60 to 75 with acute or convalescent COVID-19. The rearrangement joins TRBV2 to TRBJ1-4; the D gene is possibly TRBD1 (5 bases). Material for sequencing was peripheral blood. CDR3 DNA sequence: TGTGCCAGCATACGGACATTTCTTATACCAGCAACTAATGAAAAACTGTTTTTT. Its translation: CASIRTFLIPATNEKLFF.